The TCR beta chain under discussion was sequenced for a study of T cells expressing NK-cell markers (dated by TCRdb to between 2020 and 2021). Regarding the study in general: TCR beta-chain repertoires were profiled in sorted CD3+CD56+NKG2C+, CD3+CD56+NKG2C- and CD3+CD56-NKG2C+ T-cell subsets from several donors. Of the eight sequenced donors, seven were found to be HCMV-seropositive and one was found to be HCMV-seronegative. All eight donors whose samples were sequenced were randomly selected healthy volunteers, three of them men and five women. The libraries were sequenced on Illumina HiSeq 2000/2500, MiSeq or NextSeq, producing 2 x 150 bp reads. Study-wide findings and limitations: Whether the expanded NKG2C-expressing T cell clones were specific for HCMV antigens remained unclear. In more than five donors, the dominant CD3+CD56+NKG2C+ clonotypes were found to rank among the top 10 CD8+ clonotypes and to make up 1.0-7.0% of CD8+ T cells. Those dominant clonotypes were again the most abundant among CD3+CD56-NKG2C+ cells in a handful of donors, at roughly 25-60.1%.

With regard to this clonotype: The antigen this receptor binds is unknown.

The sequencing machine was an Illumina HiSeq 2000. 5'RACE template switching, by which a universal primer site and unique molecular identifiers were added, was used to make TCR beta cDNA libraries. cDNA synthesis was primed from the TCR beta constant segment and was followed by two successive PCR amplification steps. As for the authors' bioinformatics: MIGEC handled demultiplexing of the reads and grouping by UMI, while MiTCR was used to assemble and quantify clonotypes. Only TCR cDNA sequences supported by at least two reads were kept to exclude erroneous sequences. The tcR package was used for downstream repertoire analysis, and clonotypes were matched across fractions by CDR3 nucleotide sequence plus V segment. VDJmatch was used to annotate antigen specificity against VDJdb, with one amino acid substitution allowed in CDR3. Reads reprocessed by TCRdb are summarized as one entry per CDR3 protein sequence, and DNA is absent. These V and J calls rely on TCRdb rather than the paper's analysis. For this sample, the table gives about 460,000 distinct CDR3 sequences. 1.4% to 1.5% of the sample is taken by the ten largest.

HCMV serostatus was determined by detecting HCMV-specific IgG in serum with a commercial ELISA kit. Ficoll density gradient centrifugation was used to isolate peripheral blood mononuclear cells from blood. The germline V gene encodes CDR1 SEHNR and CDR2 FQNEAQ (reference sequence). The CDR3 numbers 15 residues from cysteine through phenylalanine. The coding DNA is unavailable. This receptor was identified in a woman aged 45-60 years in good health. Donor details come from another sample of the same person, matched by shared clones. Source material: blood T cells: a sorted CD56 or NKG2C T cell subset, CD4+ or CD8+ T cells, or bulk PBMC T cells (not recorded which). This receptor chain uses TRBV7-9 and TRBJ2-1; the TCRdb call, TRBD2, lacks DNA for checking. The CDR3 region: CASSLWWAQDNEQFF.